A single sample is the source of the 2 T cell receptor beta chains below, sequenced in a study of blood T cell repertoires in COVID-19. Clones were sequenced by immunoSEQ multiplex PCR, and TCRdb holds only the in-frame ones, with some missing. This table has around 55,000 clones, approximately 90% appearing once. Sequencing was done on a sample of peripheral blood. The receptor source for this set is a man aged 40-50 years with acute or convalescent COVID-19.

This chain links TRBV27 with TRBJ2-1; D gene unclear. Germline V gene data show CDR1 as MNHEY and CDR2 as SMNVEV (reference sequence). This CDR3 contains 14 residues. Trimming stripped 1 base from V and 7 bases from J, with 11 bases between. CDR3 residues: CASSLYPTSNEQFF. DNA of the CDR3: TGTGCCAGCAGTTTATATCCTACCTCAAATGAGCAGTTCTTC.

This clone turned up a few times. The chain combines TRBV5-1 with TRBJ2-1; a possible D gene is TRBD1 (5 bases). The length of the CDR3 is 15 residues. Germline V gene lookup returns CDR1 SGHRS and CDR2 YFSETQ. The V end was cut by 0 bases, the J end by 6 bases, with 13 bases between. DNA for the CDR3: TGCGCCAGCAGCTTGGATCCAGGGAATCCCAATGAGCAGTTCTTC. Protein sequence: CASSLDPGNPNEQFF. Full variable domain (remainder filled in from reference TRBV5-1 and TRBJ2-1): KAGVTQTPRYLIKTRGQQVTLSCSPISGHRSVSWYQQTPGQGLQFLFEYFSETQRNKGNFPGRFSGRQFSNSRSEMNVSTLELGDSALYLCASSLDPGNPNEQFFGPGTRLTVL.